These 32 T cell receptor beta chains were all obtained from the same sample, sequenced in a study of T-cell memory formation after mild COVID-19. TCRdb reprocessed the 5' RACE reads with MiXCR, giving one entry per CDR3 protein. Among under 250,000 distinct CDR3 sequences, around 30% were seen once, and the ten largest hold about an eighth. Sequencing was done on a sample of PBMCs or a T cell subset sorted from them (not recorded which). Receptors were obtained from an adult woman who had mild COVID-19 (a few samples of this study predate the infection). Cell type and time point are not known.

This clonotype came up a few times. This rearrangement joins TRBV28 to TRBJ1-2, with TRBD1 as a possible D gene (6 bases). The germline gives CDR1 MDHEN, CDR2 SYDVKM. The CDR3 consists of 15 residues. The ends were cut back, 7 bases at V and 2 bases at J, with 17 bases in the middle. CDR3 in amino acids: CASKVEGTGNYGYTF. The CDR3, as DNA: TGTGCCAGCAAAGTCGAAGGAACAGGGAACTATGGCTACACCTTC.

CDR3 region: CSGTDTNYGYTF. CDR3 nucleotides: TGCAGCGGGACGGACACTAACTATGGCTACACCTTC. This chain links TRBV29-1 with TRBJ1-2, with D possibly TRBD1 on 5 matching bases. V lost 7 bases and J 0 bases, leaving 9 bases between the germline ends. Germline loops: CDR1 SQVTM, CDR2 ANQGSEA. The CDR3 is made up of 12 amino acids.

The chain is built from TRBV30 and TRBJ2-7; 8 bases align to TRBD2. The ends lost 0 bases at V and 4 bases at J; junction bases unmatched: 8. The CDR3 totals 15 residues. The germline V gene has CDR1 GTSNPN and CDR2 SVGIG (reference sequence). The CDR3 loop reads CAWSVRAGGWYEQYF. CDR3 DNA: TGTGCCTGGAGTGTACGGGCGGGGGGATGGTACGAGCAGTACTTC. The complete variable domain, with remaining parts taken from reference TRBV30 and TRBJ2-7, reads SQTIHQWPATLVQPVGSPLSLECTVEGTSNPNLYWYRQAAGRGLQLLFYSVGIGQISSEVPQNLSASRPQDRQFILSSKKLLLSDSGFYLCAWSVRAGGWYEQYFGPGTRLTVT.

The V call is TRBV7-9, the J call TRBJ1-2, with D hard to call. V lost 5 bases and J 8 bases, leaving 18 bases between the germline ends. Germline CDR1 SEHNR, CDR2 FQNEAQ (reference sequence). The CDR3 loop spans 14 amino acids. The CDR3: CASSLRASDSGYTF. CDR3 DNA: TGTGCCAGCAGCCTGCGGGCGTCAGACTCCGGCTACACCTTC.

V gene TRBV11-3 combines with J gene TRBJ1-4, with D possibly matching TRBD1 (6 bases). The CDR3 spans 13 residues. V lost 4 bases and J 5 bases, leaving 8 bases between the germline ends. Germline V gives CDR1 SGHNT, CDR2 YENEEA. The CDR3 sequence is CASSSGQNEKLFF. The DNA of the CDR3 is TGTGCCAGCAGCTCCGGACAGAATGAAAAACTGTTTTTT.

V usage is TRBV3-1 and J usage is TRBJ2-7; TRBD1 agrees at 7 bases. The CDR3 loop spans 14 amino acids. Germline CDR1 and CDR2: LGHDT and YNNKEL (reference sequence). Germline trimming cut 1 base from V and 5 bases from J; bases unmatched to any gene: 5. CDR3 coding DNA: TGTGCCAGCAGCCAAGGTCTCGGGACAGACGAGCAGTACTTC. It specifies CASSQGLGTDEQYF.

This clonotype has at least ten counts. The chain carries TRBV19 and TRBJ2-3; D perhaps matches TRBD1 (6 bases). CDR1 LNHDA and CDR2 SQIVND come from the germline V gene (reference sequence). This CDR3 contains 14 residues. Trimming left V 4 bases short and J 3 bases short, with 11 bases between. CDR3 residues: CASSRKDSTDTQYF. CDR3 sequence (DNA): TGTGCCAGTAGTAGGAAGGACAGTACAGATACGCAGTATTTT.

The genes are TRBV19 and TRBJ1-2; weak D call: TRBD1 (5 bases). Trimming cost V 7 bases and J 6 bases, with 18 bases left between them. CDR3 size: 14 residues. The germline V gene encodes CDR1 LNHDA and CDR2 SQIVND (reference sequence). CDR3 in DNA: TGTGCCAGTACGGTGACAAACTCCAGGGATGGCTACACCTTC. Its protein product is CASTVTNSRDGYTF.

This clonotype has at least ten counts. V gene TRBV11-2 combines with J gene TRBJ2-1; D gene unclear. Germline assignment: CDR1 SGHAT and CDR2 FQNNGV. This CDR3 contains 16 residues. V shed 2 bases and J shed 8 bases, with 19 bases lying between them. CDR3 sequence (DNA): TGTGCCAGCAGCTTAAAAAGGACGGAAAAGGGCGATGAGCAGTTCTTC. Translating it yields CASSLKRTEKGDEQFF.

This chain connects TRBV20-1 to TRBJ1-1; the D gene is possibly TRBD1 (6 bases). V was trimmed by 7 bases and J by 10 bases, leaving 31 bases between them. The CDR3 has 16 residues. The V gene's germline CDR1 is DFQATT and CDR2 SNEGSKA (reference sequence). CDR3 sequence (DNA): TGCAGTGTCCCTTGGCCGGGACACCAAGCCCGCCGTGGAGCTTTCTTT. This encodes CSVPWPGHQARRGAFF.

This clonotype occurred a few times. The chain uses TRBV29-1 and TRBJ1-2; D is unclear. Trimming removed 4 bases from V and 7 bases from J, with 16 bases in between. Germline CDR1 is SQVTM and CDR2 is ANQGSEA. There are 13 residues in the CDR3. DNA for the CDR3: TGCAGCGTTGGAGTTGCTCTCCGGGGTGGCTACACCTTC. This translates into CSVGVALRGGYTF.

This clonotype was seen just once. The chain recombines TRBV30 with TRBJ1-1; no clear D. The V gene lost 4 bases and the J gene lost 1 base, with 13 bases spanning the gap. The CDR3 totals 14 residues. CDR1 and CDR2 from the germline V gene are GTSNPN and SVGIG (reference sequence). The CDR3 sequence: CAWKAYRANTEAFF. As DNA, the CDR3 is TGTGCCTGGAAGGCCTATCGGGCGAACACTGAAGCTTTCTTT.

The rearrangement joins TRBV28 to TRBJ2-7; D assignment may be TRBD1 or TRBD2 (5 bases each). Germline-derived CDR1 and CDR2 are MDHEN and SYDVKM. Trimming took 6 bases from V and 7 from J, leaving 13 bases between them. The length of the CDR3 is 12 residues. CDR3 bases: TGTGCCAGCAGCCGAGGGACGGTTGAGCAGTACGTC. Translating it yields CASSRGTVEQYV.

J is TRBJ2-7 and V is TRBV6-5, with D maybe TRBD1 (5 bases). From germline, CDR1 is MNHEY and CDR2 SVGAGI. The CDR3 extends over 13 amino acids. The V end was cut by 8 bases, the J end by 3 bases, with 14 bases between. As DNA, the CDR3 is TGTGCCAGCCAAAAAAGGGGATACTACGAGCAGTACTTC. Its translation is CASQKRGYYEQYF.

A few counts support this clonotype. The chain uses TRBV7-6 and TRBJ2-6; TRBD1 matches at 7 bases. The CDR3 has 16 amino acids. Germline V gene lookup returns CDR1 SGHVS and CDR2 FNYEAQ. J lost 4 bases, V lost 4 bases, and 7 bases had no gene match. The CDR3 DNA reads TGTGCCAGCAGCTCCTCGAGGGGGCCAGGGGCCAACGTCCTGACTTTC. Translation gives CASSSSRGPGANVLTF.

J is TRBJ2-7 and V is TRBV7-2, with D maybe TRBD2 (6 bases). Trimming shortened V by 5 bases and J by 0 bases, and 11 bases separated the two germline ends. CDR3 length equals 14 residues. Germline assignment: CDR1 SGHTA and CDR2 FQGNSA. CDR3 in DNA: TGTGCCAGCAGCCCAACTAGCTACTCCTACGAGCAGTACTTC. Translating gives CASSPTSYSYEQYF.

The J gene is TRBJ1-6, the V gene TRBV7-2; 7 positions match TRBD1. The CDR3 sequence is 14 residues long. CDR1 is SGHTA and CDR2 is FQGNSA in the germline V gene. The junction had 4 bases not matched to a gene; V was cut back by 0 bases and J by 11 bases. CDR3 sequence (DNA): TGTGCCAGCAGCTTAGCGCGACAGGGTACACCCCTCCACTTT. Amino acids: CASSLARQGTPLHF.

In its sample, this clonotype was seen a few times. CDR3 region: CASSLGGTGAQETQYF. The DNA for the CDR3 is TGTGCCAGCAGCTTAGGTGGGACAGGGGCCCAAGAGACCCAGTACTTC. This sequence joins TRBV7-6 and TRBJ2-5; TRBD1 agrees at 10 bases. Trimming cost V 1 base and J 1 base; bases outside gene matches: 3. The CDR3 consists of 16 residues. CDR1 and CDR2 (germline): SGHVS, FNYEAQ.

The chain combines TRBV5-4 with TRBJ2-7, with unresolved D. CDR3 size: 13 residues. Germline CDR1 and CDR2: SGHNT and YYREEE (reference sequence). The V end lost 4 bases, the J end lost 3 bases, and 11 bases lay between the germline ends. CDR3 sequence (DNA): TGTGCCAGCAGCCAGGCAACAGACTACGAGCAGTACTTC. Its protein is CASSQATDYEQYF. Drawing the rest from reference TRBV5-4 and TRBJ2-7, the complete variable domain is ETGVTQSPTHLIKTRGQQVTLRCSSQSGHNTVSWYQQALGQGPQFIFQYYREEENGRGNFPPRFSGLQFPNYSSELNVNALELDDSALYLCASSQATDYEQYFGPGTRLTVT.

There are a few counts of this clonotype. The chain links TRBV7-2 to TRBJ2-2; no definite D call. Looked up from germline, CDR1 is SGHTA and CDR2 is FQGNSA. The CDR3 loop spans 12 amino acids. The V end lost 1 base, the J end lost 7 bases, and 4 bases lay between the germline ends. CDR3 region: CASSLVNGELFF. CDR3 nucleotide sequence: TGTGCCAGCAGCTTAGTTAACGGGGAGCTGTTTTTT.

There are a few counts of this clonotype. The chain couples TRBV20-1 to TRBJ2-2; 7 bases match TRBD1. The J segment lost 6 bases and the V segment lost 6 bases, leaving 1 base of the junction unmatched. In germline, CDR1 is DFQATT, CDR2 SNEGSKA (reference sequence). The CDR3 loop spans 11 amino acids. The CDR3 nucleotides read TGCAGTGCCACAGGGGCCGGGGAGCTGTTTTTT. Translation: CSATGAGELFF.

The chain has TRBV7-3 and TRBJ2-7; 8 nucleotides align to TRBD2. The J segment lost 3 bases and the V segment lost 6 bases, leaving 10 bases of the junction unmatched. Per germline, CDR1 SGHTA and CDR2 FQGTGA. The CDR3 is 15 amino acids. The CDR3 DNA sequence: TGTGCCAGCAGTCTAACTAGCGGTTCTCTCTACGAGCAGTACTTC. Residues: CASSLTSGSLYEQYF.

This clonotype was detected only a few times. This chain uses TRBV7-9 with TRBJ2-1; 9 positions match TRBD1. CDR1 SEHNR and CDR2 FQNEAQ come from the germline V gene (reference sequence). V was clipped by 0 bases and J by 5 bases; unmatched bases: 2. The CDR3 has 15 amino acids. This chain's CDR3 is CASSLAGQGNNEQFF. In nucleotides, the CDR3 is TGTGCCAGCAGCTTAGCGGGACAGGGAAACAATGAGCAGTTCTTC. Full variable domain (remainder filled in from reference TRBV7-9 and TRBJ2-1): DTGVSQNPRHKITKRGQNVTFRCDPISEHNRLYWYRQTLGQGPEFLTYFQNEAQLEKSRLLSDRFSAERPKGSFSTLEIQRTEQGDSAMYLCASSLAGQGNNEQFFGPGTRLTVL.

This clonotype occurred a few times. This CDR3 reads CSASGRSYEQYF. CDR3 bases: TGCAGTGCTAGCGGGAGGTCCTACGAGCAGTACTTC. This chain joins TRBV20-1 and TRBJ2-7; 7 nucleotides agree with TRBD2. There are 12 residues in the CDR3. The J segment lost 1 base and the V segment lost 3 bases, leaving 0 bases of the junction unmatched. CDR1 is DFQATT and CDR2 is SNEGSKA in the germline V gene (reference sequence).

The rearrangement joins TRBV4-3 to TRBJ2-7; tentatively, D is TRBD2 (6 bases). The CDR3 runs to 17 residues. The germline gives CDR1 LGHNA, CDR2 YSLEER. V gave up 0 bases and J gave up 3 bases, with 18 bases separating them. CDR3 coding DNA: TGCGCCAGCAGCCAAGAGTACCGGGACTTTTCTATCTACGAGCAGTACTTC. Protein: CASSQEYRDFSIYEQYF.

This chain joins TRBV28 and TRBJ2-2; 7 bases align to TRBD2. Germline CDR1 is MDHEN and CDR2 is SYDVKM. Trimming removed 4 bases from V and 6 bases from J; junction bases left unmatched: 8. The CDR3 runs to 15 residues. CDR3 coding DNA: TGTGCCAGCAGTTCAGAGAGCGGGGTCGCCGGGGAGCTGTTTTTT. It translates to CASSSESGVAGELFF. The full variable domain, rest sourced from reference TRBV28 and TRBJ2-2, is DVKVTQSSRYLVKRTGEKVFLECVQDMDHENMFWYRQDPGLGLRLIYFSYDVKMKEKGDIPEGYSVSREKKERFSLILESASTNQTSMYLCASSSESGVAGELFFGEGSRLTVL.

The J gene is TRBJ1-6, the V gene TRBV4-3; D not certain. Germline lookup yields CDR1 LGHNA and CDR2 YSLEER. The CDR3 runs to 16 residues. V dropped 5 bases and J dropped 2 bases, with 13 bases sitting between them. For the CDR3, the DNA is TGCGCCAGCAGCAGAGAAAAAGACGCCTATAATTCACCCCTCCACTTT. This gives the protein CASSREKDAYNSPLHF.

This rearrangement joins TRBV18 to TRBJ2-5; D gene ambiguous. This CDR3 spans 13 amino acids. The germline V gene encodes CDR1 KGHSH and CDR2 LQKENI. The V gene lost 5 bases and the J gene lost 1 base, with 8 bases spanning the gap. CDR3 nucleotides: TGTGCCAGCTCAGGAGTGACCCAAGAGACCCAGTACTTC. Residues: CASSGVTQETQYF.

The chain recombines TRBV9 with TRBJ2-7, with 11 bases aligning to TRBD1. This CDR3 comprises 15 residues. Germline loops: CDR1 SGDLS, CDR2 YYNGEE. With V trimmed by 3 bases and J by 7 bases, 9 bases remained unmatched. CDR3 nucleotide sequence: TGTGCCAGCAGCGAGGGAACCGGGACAGGGGGTGAGCAGTACTTC. Encoded protein: CASSEGTGTGGEQYF.

The rearrangement joins TRBV4-1 to TRBJ2-7; D gene uncertain. CDR1 is MGHRA, CDR2 YSYEKL, per germline. V dropped 0 bases and J dropped 3 bases, with 12 bases sitting between them. There are 15 residues in the CDR3. CDR3: CASSQENARVYEQYF. In nucleotides, the CDR3 is TGCGCCAGCAGCCAAGAAAACGCACGGGTCTACGAGCAGTACTTC.

This clonotype was detected only a few times. The rearrangement uses TRBV5-1 and TRBJ1-6; possibly TRBD1 for D (5 bases). CDR3 length: 14 amino acids. The germline V and J ends were trimmed by 0 bases and 8 bases, with 9 bases remaining between them. Germline V lookup: CDR1 SGHRS, CDR2 YFSETQ. This CDR3 reads CASSLDDRDSPLHF. Here the CDR3 DNA reads TGCGCCAGCAGCTTGGATGACAGAGATTCACCCCTCCACTTT.

This clonotype has more than one count but fewer than ten. V usage is TRBV6-5 and J usage is TRBJ2-3; maybe TRBD2 (5 bases). CDR1 and CDR2 from the germline V gene are MNHEY and SVGAGI. CDR3 length equals 14 residues. Trimming removed 6 bases from V and 1 base from J, with 11 bases in between. The CDR3 loop is CASREGRRTDTQYF. The CDR3 nucleotides are TGTGCCAGCAGGGAAGGGAGACGCACAGATACGCAGTATTTT.